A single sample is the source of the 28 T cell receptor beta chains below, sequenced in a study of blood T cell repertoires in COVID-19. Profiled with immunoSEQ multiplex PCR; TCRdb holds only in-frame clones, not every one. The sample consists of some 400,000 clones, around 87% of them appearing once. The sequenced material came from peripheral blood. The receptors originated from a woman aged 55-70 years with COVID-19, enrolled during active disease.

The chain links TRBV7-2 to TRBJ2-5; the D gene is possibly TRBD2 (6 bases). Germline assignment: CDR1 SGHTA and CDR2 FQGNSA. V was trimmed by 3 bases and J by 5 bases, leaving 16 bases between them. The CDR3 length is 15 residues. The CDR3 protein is CASSLGRSQGETQYF. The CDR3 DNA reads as TGTGCCAGCAGCTTGGGGAGGTCCCAAGGCGAGACCCAGTACTTC.

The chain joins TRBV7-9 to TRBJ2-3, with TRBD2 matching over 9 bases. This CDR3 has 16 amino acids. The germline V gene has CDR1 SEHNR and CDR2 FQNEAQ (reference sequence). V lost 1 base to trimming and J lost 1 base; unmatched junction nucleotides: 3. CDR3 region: CASSLVASGGTDTQYF. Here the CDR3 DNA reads TGTGCCAGCAGCTTAGTAGCTAGCGGGGGCACAGATACGCAGTATTTT.

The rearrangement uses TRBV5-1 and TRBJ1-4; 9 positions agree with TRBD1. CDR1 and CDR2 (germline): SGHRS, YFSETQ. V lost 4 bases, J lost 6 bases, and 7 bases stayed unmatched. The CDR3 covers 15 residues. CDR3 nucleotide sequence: TGCGCCAGCAGCCCGGGACAGGGAGCTTATGAAAAACTGTTTTTT. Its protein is CASSPGQGAYEKLFF.

CDR3 bases: TGTGCCTGGAGTTTGGACTACACAGATACGCAGTATTTT. This translates into CAWSLDYTDTQYF. This chain joins TRBV30 and TRBJ2-3; D may be TRBD2 (6 bases). This CDR3 region has 13 residues. With 2 bases removed from V and 2 bases from J, the gap between germline ends came to 8 bases. Germline CDR1 and CDR2: GTSNPN and SVGIG (reference sequence).

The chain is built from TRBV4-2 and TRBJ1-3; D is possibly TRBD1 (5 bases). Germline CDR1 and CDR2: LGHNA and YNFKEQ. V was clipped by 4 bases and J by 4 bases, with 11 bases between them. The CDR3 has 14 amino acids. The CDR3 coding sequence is TGTGCCAGCAGCCTTAAAGGGGCGGGAAACACCATATATTTT. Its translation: CASSLKGAGNTIYF.

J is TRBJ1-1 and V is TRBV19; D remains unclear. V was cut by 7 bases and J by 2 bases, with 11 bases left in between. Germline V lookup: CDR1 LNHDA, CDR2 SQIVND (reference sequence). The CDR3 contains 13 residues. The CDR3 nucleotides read TGTGCCAGTACCGGCCAGACAAACACTGAAGCTTTCTTT. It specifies CASTGQTNTEAFF.

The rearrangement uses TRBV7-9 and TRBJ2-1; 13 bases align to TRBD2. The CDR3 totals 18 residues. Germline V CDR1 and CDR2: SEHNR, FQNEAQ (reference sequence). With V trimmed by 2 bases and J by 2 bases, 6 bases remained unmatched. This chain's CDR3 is CASSLWLGLAGAYNEQFF. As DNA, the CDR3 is TGTGCCAGCAGCTTATGGCTAGGACTAGCGGGGGCCTACAATGAGCAGTTCTTC.

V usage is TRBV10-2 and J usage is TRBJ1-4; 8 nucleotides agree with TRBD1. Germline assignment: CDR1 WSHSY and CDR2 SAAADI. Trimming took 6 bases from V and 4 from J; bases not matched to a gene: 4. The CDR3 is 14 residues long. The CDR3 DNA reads TGCGCCAGCAGCCGGACAGGGAATAATGAAAAACTGTTTTTT. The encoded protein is CASSRTGNNEKLFF.

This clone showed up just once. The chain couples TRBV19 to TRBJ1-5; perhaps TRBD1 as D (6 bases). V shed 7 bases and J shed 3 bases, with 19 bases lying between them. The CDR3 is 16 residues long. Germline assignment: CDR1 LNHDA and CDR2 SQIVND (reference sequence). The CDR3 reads CASKPTGRGDNQPQHF. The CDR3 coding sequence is TGTGCCAGTAAACCAACAGGGAGGGGAGACAATCAGCCCCAGCATTTT.

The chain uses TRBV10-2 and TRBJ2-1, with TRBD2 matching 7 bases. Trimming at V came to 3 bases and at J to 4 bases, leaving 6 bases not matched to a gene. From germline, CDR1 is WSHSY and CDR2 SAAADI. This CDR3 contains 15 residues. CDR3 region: CASSDVLAAYNEQFF. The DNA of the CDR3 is TGCGCCAGCAGTGACGTGCTAGCGGCATACAATGAGCAGTTCTTC.

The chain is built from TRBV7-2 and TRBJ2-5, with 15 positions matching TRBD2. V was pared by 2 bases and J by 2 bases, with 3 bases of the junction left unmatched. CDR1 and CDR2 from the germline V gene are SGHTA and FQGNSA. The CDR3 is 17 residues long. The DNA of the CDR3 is TGTGCCAGCAGCTTAAGTGGGACTAGCGGGGGGCAAGAGACCCAGTACTTC. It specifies CASSLSGTSGGQETQYF.

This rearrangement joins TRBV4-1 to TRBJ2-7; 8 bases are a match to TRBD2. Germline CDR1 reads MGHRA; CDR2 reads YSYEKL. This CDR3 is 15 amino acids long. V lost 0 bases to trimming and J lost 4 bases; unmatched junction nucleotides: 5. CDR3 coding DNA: TGCGCCAGCAGCCAAGATCGAGTAGCGGGGTACGAGCAGTACTTC. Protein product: CASSQDRVAGYEQYF.

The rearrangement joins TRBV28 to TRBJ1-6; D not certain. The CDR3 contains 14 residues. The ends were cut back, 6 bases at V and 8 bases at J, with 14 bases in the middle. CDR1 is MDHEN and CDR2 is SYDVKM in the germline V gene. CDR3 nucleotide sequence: TGTGCCAGCAGCCTCGGCCCCGGGGATTCACCCCTCCACTTT. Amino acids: CASSLGPGDSPLHF.

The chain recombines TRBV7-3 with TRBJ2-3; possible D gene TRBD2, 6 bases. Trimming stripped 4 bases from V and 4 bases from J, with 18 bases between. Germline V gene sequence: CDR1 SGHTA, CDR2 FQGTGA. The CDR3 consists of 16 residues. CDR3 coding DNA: TGTGCCAGCAGCTCCCGCGGAGGGCCTGGGGCAGATACGCAGTATTTT. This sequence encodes CASSSRGGPGADTQYF. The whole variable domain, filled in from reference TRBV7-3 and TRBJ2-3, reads GAGVSQTPSNKVTEKGKYVELRCDPISGHTALYWYRQSLGQGPEFLIYFQGTGAADDSGLPNDRFFAVRPEGSVSTLKIQRTERGDSAVYLCASSSRGGPGADTQYFGPGTRLTVL.

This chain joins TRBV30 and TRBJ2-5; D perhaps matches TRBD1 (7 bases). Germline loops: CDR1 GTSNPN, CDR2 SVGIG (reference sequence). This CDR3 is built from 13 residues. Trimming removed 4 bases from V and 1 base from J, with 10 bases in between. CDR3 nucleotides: TGTGCCTGGAACAGGGGAGGCCAAGAGACCCAGTACTTC. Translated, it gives CAWNRGGQETQYF.

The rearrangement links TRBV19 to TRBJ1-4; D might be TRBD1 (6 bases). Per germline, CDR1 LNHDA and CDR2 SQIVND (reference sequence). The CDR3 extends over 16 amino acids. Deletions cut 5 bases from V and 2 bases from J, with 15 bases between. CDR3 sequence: CASSSPRGATNEKLFF. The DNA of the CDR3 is TGTGCCAGTAGTTCCCCCAGGGGTGCCACTAATGAAAAACTGTTTTTT.

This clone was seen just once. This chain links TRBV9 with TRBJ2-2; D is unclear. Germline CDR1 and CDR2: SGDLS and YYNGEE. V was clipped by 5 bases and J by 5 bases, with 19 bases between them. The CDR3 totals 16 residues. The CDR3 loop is CASSATAVFRTGELFF. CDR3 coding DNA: TGTGCCAGCAGTGCTACAGCCGTCTTTAGGACCGGGGAGCTGTTTTTT.

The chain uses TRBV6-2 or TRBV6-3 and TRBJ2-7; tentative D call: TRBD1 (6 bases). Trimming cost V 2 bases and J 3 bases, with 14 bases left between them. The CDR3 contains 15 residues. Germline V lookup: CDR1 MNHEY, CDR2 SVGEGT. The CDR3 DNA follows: TGTGCCAGCAGTTACCGGGCAGGGGATATCTACGAGCAGTACTTC. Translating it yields CASSYRAGDIYEQYF.

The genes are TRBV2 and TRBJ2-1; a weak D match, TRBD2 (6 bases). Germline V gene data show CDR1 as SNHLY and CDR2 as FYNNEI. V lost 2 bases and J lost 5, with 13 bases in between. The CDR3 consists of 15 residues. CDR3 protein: CASSEWSGRHNEQFF. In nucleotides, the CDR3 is TGTGCCAGCAGTGAATGGTCAGGGAGGCACAATGAGCAGTTCTTC.

CDR3 sequence: CASSLESRELGIQYF. DNA of the CDR3: TGCGCCAGCAGCTTGGAGTCAAGGGAGTTGGGCATTCAGTACTTC. This chain links TRBV5-1 with TRBJ2-4, with D tentatively TRBD2 (5 bases). V was shortened by 0 bases and J by 9 bases, with 16 bases between the two germline ends. CDR3 length: 15 residues. CDR1 is SGHRS, CDR2 YFSETQ, per germline.

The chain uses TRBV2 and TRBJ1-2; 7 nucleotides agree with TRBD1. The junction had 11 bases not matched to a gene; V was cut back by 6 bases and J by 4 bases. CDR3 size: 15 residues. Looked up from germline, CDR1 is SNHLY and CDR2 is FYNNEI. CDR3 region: CASRLLSQGTYGYTF. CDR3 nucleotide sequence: TGTGCCAGCAGACTTCTTTCACAGGGGACCTATGGCTACACCTTC.

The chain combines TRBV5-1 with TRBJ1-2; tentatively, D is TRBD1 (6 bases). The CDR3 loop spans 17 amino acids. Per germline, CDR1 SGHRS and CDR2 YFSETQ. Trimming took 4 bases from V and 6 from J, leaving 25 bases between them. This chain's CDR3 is CASSALPPDSSVNGYTF. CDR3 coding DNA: TGCGCCAGCAGCGCCCTACCTCCGGACAGCTCTGTAAATGGCTACACCTTC.

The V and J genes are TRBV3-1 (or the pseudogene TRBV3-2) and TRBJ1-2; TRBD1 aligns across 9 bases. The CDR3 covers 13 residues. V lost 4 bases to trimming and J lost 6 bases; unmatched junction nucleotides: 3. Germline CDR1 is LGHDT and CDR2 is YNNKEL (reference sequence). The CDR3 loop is CASSRRQGDGYTF. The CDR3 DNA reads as TGTGCCAGCAGCCGACGACAGGGGGATGGCTACACCTTC.

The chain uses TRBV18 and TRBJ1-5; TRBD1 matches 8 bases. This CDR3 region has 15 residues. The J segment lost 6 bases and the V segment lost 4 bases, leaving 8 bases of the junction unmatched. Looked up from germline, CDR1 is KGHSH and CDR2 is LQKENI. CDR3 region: CASSQGQAILQPQHF. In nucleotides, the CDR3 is TGTGCCAGCTCACAGGGACAGGCTATACTTCAGCCCCAGCATTTT.

CDR3 residues: CASSLRHMNTEAFF. The CDR3 DNA follows: TGTGCCAGCAGCTTAAGACACATGAACACTGAAGCTTTCTTT. V is TRBV5-4 and J is TRBJ1-1; no firm D call. Trimming removed 2 bases at V and 0 bases at J, with 8 bases between. Germline assignment: CDR1 SGHNT and CDR2 YYREEE (reference sequence). The CDR3 runs to 14 residues.

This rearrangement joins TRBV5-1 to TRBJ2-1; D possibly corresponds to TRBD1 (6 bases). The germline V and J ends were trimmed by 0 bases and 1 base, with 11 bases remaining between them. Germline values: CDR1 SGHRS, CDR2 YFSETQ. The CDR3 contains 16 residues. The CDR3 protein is CASSLVLGGSYNEQFF. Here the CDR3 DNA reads TGCGCCAGCAGCTTGGTCCTAGGGGGTTCCTACAATGAGCAGTTCTTC.

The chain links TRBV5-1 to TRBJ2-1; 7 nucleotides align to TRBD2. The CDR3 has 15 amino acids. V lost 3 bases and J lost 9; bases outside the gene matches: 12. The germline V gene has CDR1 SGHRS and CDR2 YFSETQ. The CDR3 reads CASSSSLRGEGEQFF. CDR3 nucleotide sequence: TGCGCCAGCAGCTCATCTCTCCGGGGGGAAGGTGAGCAGTTCTTC.

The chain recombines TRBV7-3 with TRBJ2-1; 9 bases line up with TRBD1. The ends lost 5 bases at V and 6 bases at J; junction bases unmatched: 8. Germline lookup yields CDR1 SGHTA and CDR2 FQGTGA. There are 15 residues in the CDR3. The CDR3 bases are TGTGCCAGCAGCCCCGACAGGGGGACGAGCAATGAGCAGTTCTTC. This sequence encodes CASSPDRGTSNEQFF.